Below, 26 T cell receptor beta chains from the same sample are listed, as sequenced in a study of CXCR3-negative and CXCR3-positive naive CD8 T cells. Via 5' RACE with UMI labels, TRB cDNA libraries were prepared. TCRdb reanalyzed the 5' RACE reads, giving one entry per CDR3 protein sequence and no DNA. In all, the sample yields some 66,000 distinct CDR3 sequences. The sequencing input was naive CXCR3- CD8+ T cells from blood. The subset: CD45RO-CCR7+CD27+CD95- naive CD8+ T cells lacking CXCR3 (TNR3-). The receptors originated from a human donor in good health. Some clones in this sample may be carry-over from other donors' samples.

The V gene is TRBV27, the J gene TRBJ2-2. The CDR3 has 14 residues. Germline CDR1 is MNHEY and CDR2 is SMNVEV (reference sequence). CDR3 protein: CASSLFSDTGELFF.

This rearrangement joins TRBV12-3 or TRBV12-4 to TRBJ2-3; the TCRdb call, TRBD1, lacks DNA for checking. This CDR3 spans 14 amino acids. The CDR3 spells CASSPAGKTDTQYF.

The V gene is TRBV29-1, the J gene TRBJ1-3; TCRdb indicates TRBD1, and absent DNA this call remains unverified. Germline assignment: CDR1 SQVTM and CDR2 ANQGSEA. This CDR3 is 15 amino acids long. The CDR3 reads CSVVSGEHSGNTIYF. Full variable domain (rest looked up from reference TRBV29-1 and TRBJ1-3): SAVISQKPSRDICQRGTSLTIQCQVDSQVTMMFWYRQQPGQSLTLIATANQGSEATYESGFVIDKFPISRPNLTFSTLTVSNMSPEDSSIYLCSVVSGEHSGNTIYFGEGSWLTVV.

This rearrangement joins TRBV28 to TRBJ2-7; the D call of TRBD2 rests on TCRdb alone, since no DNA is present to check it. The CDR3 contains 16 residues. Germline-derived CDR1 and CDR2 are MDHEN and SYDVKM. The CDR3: CASSLLTSGGSYEQYF.

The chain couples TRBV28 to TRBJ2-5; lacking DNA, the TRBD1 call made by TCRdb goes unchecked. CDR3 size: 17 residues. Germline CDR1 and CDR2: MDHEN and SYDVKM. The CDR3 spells CASSLTRTGGNEETQYF.

CDR3 protein: CSADPGGSEAFF. This chain uses TRBV20-1 with TRBJ1-1; as DNA is missing, the TRBD1 call by TCRdb cannot be tested. The CDR3 has 12 residues. Germline V CDR1 and CDR2: DFQATT, SNEGSKA (reference sequence).

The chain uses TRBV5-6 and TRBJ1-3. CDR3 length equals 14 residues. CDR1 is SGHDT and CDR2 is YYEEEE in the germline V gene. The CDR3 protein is CASSLEDSGNTIYF.

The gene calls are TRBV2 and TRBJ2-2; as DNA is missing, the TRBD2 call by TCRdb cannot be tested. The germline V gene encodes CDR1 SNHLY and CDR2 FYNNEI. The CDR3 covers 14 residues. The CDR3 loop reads CASSEPEGTGELFF.

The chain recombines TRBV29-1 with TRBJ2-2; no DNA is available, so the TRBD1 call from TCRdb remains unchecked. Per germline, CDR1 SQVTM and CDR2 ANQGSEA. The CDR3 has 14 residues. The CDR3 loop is CSVTGTGQNGELFF.

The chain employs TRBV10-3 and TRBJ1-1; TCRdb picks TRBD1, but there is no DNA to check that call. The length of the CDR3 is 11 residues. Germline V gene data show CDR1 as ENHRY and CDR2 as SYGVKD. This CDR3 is CAARTGTEAFF.

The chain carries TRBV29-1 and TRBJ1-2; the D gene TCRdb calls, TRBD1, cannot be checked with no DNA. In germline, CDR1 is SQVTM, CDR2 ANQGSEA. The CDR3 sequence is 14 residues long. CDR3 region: CSVEDSGTLGGYTF.

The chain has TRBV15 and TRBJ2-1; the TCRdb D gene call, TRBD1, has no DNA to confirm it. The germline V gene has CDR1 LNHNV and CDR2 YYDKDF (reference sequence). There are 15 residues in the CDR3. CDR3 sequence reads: CATSADRGWSNEQFF.

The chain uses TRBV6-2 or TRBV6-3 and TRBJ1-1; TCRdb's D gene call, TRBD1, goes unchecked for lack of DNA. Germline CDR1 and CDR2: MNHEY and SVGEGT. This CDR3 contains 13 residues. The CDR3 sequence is CASSTGHSTEAFF.

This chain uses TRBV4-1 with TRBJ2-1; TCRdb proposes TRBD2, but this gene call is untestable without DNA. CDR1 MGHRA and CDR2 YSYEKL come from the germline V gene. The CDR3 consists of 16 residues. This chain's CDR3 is CASSPGLAGSYNEQFF.

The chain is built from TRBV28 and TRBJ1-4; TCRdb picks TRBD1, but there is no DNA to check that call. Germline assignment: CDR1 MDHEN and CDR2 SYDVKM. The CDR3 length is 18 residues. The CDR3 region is CASSSPSGWGVPNEKLFF. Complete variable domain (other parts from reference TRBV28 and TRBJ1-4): DVKVTQSSRYLVKRTGEKVFLECVQDMDHENMFWYRQDPGLGLRLIYFSYDVKMKEKGDIPEGYSVSREKKERFSLILESASTNQTSMYLCASSSPSGWGVPNEKLFFGSGTQLSVL.

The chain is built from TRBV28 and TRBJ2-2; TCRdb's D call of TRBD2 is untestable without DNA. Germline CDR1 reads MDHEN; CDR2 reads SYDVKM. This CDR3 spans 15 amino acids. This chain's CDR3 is CASRRLAGGTGELFF.

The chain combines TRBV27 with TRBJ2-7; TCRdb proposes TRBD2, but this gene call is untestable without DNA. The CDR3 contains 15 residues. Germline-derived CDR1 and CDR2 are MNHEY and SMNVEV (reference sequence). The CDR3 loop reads CASSLSGPSAYEQYF.

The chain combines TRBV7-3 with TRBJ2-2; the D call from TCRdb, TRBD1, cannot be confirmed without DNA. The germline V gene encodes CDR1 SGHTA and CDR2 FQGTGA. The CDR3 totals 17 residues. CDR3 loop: CASSLSAGGINTGELFF.

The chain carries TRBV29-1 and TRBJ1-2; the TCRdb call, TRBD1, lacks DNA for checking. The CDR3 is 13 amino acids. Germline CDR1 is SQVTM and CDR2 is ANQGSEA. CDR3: CSVTGQGGYGYTF.

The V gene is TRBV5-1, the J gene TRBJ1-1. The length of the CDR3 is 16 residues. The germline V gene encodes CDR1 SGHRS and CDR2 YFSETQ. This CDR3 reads CASSLEPAVMNTEAFF. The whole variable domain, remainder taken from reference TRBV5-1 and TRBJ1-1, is KAGVTQTPRYLIKTRGQQVTLSCSPISGHRSVSWYQQTPGQGLQFLFEYFSETQRNKGNFPGRFSGRQFSNSRSEMNVSTLELGDSALYLCASSLEPAVMNTEAFFGQGTRLTVV.

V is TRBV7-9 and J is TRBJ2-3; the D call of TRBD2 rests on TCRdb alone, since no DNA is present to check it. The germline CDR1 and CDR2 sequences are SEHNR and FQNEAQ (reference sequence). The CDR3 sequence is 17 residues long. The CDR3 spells CASSSPTSGERTDTQYF. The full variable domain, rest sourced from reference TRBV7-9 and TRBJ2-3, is DTGVSQNPRHKITKRGQNVTFRCDPISEHNRLYWYRQTLGQGPEFLTYFQNEAQLEKSRLLSDRFSAERPKGSFSTLEIQRTEQGDSAMYLCASSSPTSGERTDTQYFGPGTRLTVL.

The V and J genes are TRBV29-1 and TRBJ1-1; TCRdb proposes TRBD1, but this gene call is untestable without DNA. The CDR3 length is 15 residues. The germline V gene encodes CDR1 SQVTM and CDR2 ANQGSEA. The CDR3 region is CSVEDWGAKNTEAFF.

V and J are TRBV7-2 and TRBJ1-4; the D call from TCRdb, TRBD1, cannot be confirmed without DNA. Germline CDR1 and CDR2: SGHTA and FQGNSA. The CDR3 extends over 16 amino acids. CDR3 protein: CASSLSHRRGNEKLFF.

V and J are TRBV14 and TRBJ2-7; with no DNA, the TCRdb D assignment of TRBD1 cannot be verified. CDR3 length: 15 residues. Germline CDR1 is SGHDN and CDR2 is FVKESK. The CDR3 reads CASSQDSPGSYEQYF.

The CDR3 reads CASSIVQGQYF. The V and J genes are TRBV14 and TRBJ2-7; the D call of TRBD1 rests on TCRdb alone, since no DNA is present to check it. This CDR3 has 11 amino acids. CDR1 and CDR2 from the germline V gene are SGHDN and FVKESK.

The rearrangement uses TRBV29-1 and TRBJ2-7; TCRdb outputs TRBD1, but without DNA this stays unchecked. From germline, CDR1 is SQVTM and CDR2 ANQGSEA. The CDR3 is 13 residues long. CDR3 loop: CSVDEGGVGEQYF.